This T cell receptor (beta chain) appears in the sequencing data of a study of CD8+CD57+ T cells in acquired aplastic anemia. Broader study findings: The study identified around 28 CD8+ CDR3 sequences shared by patients and controls.

Genomic DNA provided the template from which TCR beta VDJ and CDR3 profiles were obtained. Each CDR3 protein is one row after TCRdb ran MiXCR on the reads. The sample holds 400,000 to 450,000 distinct CDR3 sequences, 55% to 70% seen once. Remarks on this clonotype: Its antigen is unknown.

The CDR3 spans 14 residues. Germline V gene data show CDR1 as SGHVS and CDR2 as FQNEAQ. V was trimmed by 7 bases and J by 13 bases, leaving 20 bases between them. The sequence was obtained from a human donor in good health, serving as a control. The sample comprised sorted CD4+, CD8+, or CD8+CD57+ T cells (not recorded which) from PBMCs. The rearrangement links TRBV7-8 to TRBJ1-6, with TRBD1 as a possible D gene (6 bases). The CDR3: CASTIPQGGPPLHF. As DNA, the CDR3 is TGTGCCAGCACCATCCCACAGGGAGGGCCGCCCCTCCACTTT.